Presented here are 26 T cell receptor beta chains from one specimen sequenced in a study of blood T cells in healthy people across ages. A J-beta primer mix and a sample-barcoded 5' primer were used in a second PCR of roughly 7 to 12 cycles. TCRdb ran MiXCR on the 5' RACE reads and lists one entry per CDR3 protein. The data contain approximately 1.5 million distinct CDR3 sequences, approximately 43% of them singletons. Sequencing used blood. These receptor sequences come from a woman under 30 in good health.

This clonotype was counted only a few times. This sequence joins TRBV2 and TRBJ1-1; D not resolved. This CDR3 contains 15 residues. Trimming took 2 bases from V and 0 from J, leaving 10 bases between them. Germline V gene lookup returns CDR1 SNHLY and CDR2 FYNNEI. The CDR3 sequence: CASSEPAGMNTEAFF. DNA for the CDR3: TGTGCCAGCAGTGAACCAGCAGGAATGAACACTGAAGCTTTCTTT.

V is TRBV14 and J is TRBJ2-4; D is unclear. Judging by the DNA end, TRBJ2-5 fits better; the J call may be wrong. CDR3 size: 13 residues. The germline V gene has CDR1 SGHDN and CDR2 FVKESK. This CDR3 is CASSQVNRETQYF. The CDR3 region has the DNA TGTGCCAGCAGCCAAGTTAATAGAGAGACCCAGTACTTC.

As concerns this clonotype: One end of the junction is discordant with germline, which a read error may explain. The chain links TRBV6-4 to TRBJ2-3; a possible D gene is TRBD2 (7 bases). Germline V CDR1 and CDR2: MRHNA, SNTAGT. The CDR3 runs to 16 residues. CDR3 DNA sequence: TGTGCCTGCAGTGATATAGGGGGAGGGATCACAGATACGCAGTATTTT. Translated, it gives CACSDIGGGITDTQYF.

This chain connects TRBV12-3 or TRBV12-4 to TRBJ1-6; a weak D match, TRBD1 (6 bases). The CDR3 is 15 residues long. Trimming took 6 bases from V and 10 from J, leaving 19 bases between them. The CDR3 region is CASSIMGGVMSPLHF. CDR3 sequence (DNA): TGTGCCAGCAGCATTATGGGGGGCGTTATGTCACCCCTCCACTTT.

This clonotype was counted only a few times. CDR3 in DNA: TGTGCCAGCAGCACACAGGTCTATGGCTACACCTTC. It codes for CASSTQVYGYTF. The genes are TRBV7-9 and TRBJ1-2; D is possibly TRBD1 (5 bases). Trimming left V 5 bases short and J 4 bases short, with 8 bases between. CDR1 and CDR2 (germline): SEHNR, FQNEAQ (reference sequence). This CDR3 has 12 amino acids.

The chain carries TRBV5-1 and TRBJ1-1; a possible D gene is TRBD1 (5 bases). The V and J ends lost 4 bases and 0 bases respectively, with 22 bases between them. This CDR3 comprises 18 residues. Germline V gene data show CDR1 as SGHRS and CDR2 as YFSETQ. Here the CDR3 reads CASSTDGTAMSLNTEAFF. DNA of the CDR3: TGCGCCAGCAGCACTGACGGGACCGCCATGAGTTTGAACACTGAAGCTTTCTTT.

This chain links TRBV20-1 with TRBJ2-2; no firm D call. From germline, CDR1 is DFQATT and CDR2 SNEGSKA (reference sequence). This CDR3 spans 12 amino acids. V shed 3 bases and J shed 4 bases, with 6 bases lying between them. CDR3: CSARDLTGELFF. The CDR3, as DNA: TGCAGTGCTAGGGACCTCACCGGGGAGCTGTTTTTT.

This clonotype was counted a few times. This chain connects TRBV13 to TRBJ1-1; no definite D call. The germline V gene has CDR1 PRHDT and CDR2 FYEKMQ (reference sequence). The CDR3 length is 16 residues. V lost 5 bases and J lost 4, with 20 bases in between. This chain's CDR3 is CASSLEEPKRATEAFF. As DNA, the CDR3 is TGTGCCAGCAGCCTAGAGGAACCAAAAAGAGCCACTGAAGCTTTCTTT. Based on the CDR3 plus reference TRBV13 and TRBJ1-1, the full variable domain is AAGVIQSPRHLIKEKRETATLKCYPIPRHDTVYWYQQGPGQDPQFLISFYEKMQSDKGSIPDRFSAQQFSDYHSELNMSSLELGDSALYFCASSLEEPKRATEAFFGQGTRLTVV.

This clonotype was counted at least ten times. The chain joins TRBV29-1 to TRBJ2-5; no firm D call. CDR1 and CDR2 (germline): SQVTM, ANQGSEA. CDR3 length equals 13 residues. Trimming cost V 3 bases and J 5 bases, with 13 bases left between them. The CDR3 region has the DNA TGCAGCGTTGATGTGCGGATCGGGGAGACCCAGTACTTC. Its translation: CSVDVRIGETQYF.

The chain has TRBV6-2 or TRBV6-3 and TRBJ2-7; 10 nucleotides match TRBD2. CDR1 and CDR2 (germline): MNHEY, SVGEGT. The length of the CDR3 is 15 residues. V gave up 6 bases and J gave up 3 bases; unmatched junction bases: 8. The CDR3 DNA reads TGTGCCAGCAGCGAAGGGACTAGCGTGTTCTACGAGCAGTACTTC. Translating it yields CASSEGTSVFYEQYF.

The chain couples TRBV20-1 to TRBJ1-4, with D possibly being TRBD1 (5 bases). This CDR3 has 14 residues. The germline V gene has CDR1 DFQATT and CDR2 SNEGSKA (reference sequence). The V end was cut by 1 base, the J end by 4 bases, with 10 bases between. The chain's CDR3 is CSARVGTSNEKLFF. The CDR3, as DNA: TGCAGTGCTAGAGTGGGGACCAGTAATGAAAAACTGTTTTTT.

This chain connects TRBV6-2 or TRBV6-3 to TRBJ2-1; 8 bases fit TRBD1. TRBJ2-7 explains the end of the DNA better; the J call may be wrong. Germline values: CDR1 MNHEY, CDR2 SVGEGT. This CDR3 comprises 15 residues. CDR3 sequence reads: CASSYPTGAYNEQYF. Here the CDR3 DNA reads TGTGCCAGCAGTTACCCGACAGGGGCCTACAATGAGCAGTACTTC.

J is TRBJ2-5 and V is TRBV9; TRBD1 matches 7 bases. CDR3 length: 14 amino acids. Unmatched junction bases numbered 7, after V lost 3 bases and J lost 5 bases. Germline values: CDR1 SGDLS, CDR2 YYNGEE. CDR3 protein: CASSAAGGGETQYF. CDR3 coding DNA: TGTGCCAGCAGCGCCGCAGGGGGTGGGGAGACCCAGTACTTC.

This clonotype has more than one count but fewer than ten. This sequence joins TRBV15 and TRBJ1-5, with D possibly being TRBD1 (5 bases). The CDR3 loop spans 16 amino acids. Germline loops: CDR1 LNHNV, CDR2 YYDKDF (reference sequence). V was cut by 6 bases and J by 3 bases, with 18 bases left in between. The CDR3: CATSPTGGAPNQPQHF. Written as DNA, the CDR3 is TGTGCCACCAGTCCTACCGGAGGGGCCCCCAATCAGCCCCAGCATTTT.

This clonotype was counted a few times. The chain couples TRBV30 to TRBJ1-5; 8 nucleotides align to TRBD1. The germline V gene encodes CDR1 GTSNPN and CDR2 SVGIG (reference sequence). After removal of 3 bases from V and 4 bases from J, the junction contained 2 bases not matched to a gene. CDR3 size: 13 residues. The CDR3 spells CAWSYRGNQPQHF. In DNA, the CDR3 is TGTGCCTGGAGCTACAGGGGGAATCAGCCCCAGCATTTT.

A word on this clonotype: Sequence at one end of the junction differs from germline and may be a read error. The CDR3 nucleotides are TGTGCCAGCAACTTAGGGTATGGTAGCCAAGAGACCCAGTACTTC. Residues: CASNLGYGSQETQYF. V gene TRBV7-2 combines with J gene TRBJ2-5; no definite D call. The germline CDR1 and CDR2 sequences are SGHTA and FQGNSA. There are 15 residues in the CDR3.

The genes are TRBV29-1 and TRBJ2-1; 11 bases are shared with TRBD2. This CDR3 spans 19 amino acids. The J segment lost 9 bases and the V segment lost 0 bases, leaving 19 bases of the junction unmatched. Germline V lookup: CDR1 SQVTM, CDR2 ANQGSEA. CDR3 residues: CSVEDVKGLAEAGVSEQFF. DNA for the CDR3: TGCAGCGTTGAAGACGTAAAGGGACTAGCGGAGGCGGGCGTTAGTGAGCAGTTCTTC.

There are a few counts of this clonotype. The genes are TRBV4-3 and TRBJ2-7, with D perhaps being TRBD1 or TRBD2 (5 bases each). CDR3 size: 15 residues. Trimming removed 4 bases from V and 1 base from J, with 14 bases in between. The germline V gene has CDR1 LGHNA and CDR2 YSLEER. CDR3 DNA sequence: TGCGCCAGCAGCCCTGGGACGTATGTTTCCTACGAGCAGTACTTC. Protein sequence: CASSPGTYVSYEQYF.

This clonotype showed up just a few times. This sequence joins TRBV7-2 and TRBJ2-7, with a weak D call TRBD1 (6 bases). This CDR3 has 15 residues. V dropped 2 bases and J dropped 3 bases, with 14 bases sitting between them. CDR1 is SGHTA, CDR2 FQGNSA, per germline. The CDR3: CASSLSDGQIYEQYF. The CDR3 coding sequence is TGTGCCAGCAGCTTATCGGATGGACAGATCTACGAGCAGTACTTC.

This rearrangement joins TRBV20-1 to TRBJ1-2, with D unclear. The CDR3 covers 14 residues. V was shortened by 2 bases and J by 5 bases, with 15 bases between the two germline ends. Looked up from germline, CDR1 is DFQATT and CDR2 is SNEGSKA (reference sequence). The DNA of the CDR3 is TGCAGTGCTAGACCCAGGTCTACATGGTATGGCTACACCTTC. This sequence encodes CSARPRSTWYGYTF.

This chain's CDR3 is CASAPGGDQETQYF. The CDR3 coding sequence is TGTGCCAGCGCTCCAGGAGGAGACCAAGAGACCCAGTACTTC. The V call is TRBV7-2, the J call TRBJ2-5; weak D call: TRBD2 (5 bases). Germline CDR1 and CDR2: SGHTA and FQGNSA. Trimming took 8 bases from V and 0 from J, leaving 13 bases between them. The CDR3 spans 14 residues.

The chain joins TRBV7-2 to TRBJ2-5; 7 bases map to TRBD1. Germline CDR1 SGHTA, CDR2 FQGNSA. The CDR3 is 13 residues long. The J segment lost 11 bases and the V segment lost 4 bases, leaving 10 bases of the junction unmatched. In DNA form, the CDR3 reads TGTGCCAGCAGCTCCGACAGGGCGGCTGAGCAGTACTTC. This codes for CASSSDRAAEQYF.

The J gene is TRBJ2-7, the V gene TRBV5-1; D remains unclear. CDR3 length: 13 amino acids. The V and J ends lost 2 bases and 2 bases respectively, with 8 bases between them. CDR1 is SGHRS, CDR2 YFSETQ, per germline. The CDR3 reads CASSFQDPYEQYF. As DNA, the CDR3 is TGCGCCAGCAGCTTCCAGGATCCCTACGAGCAGTACTTC.

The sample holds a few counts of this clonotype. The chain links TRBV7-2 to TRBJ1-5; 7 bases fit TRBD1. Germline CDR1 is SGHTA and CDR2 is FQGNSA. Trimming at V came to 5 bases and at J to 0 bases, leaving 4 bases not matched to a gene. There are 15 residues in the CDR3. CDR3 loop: CASSGTANSNQPQHF. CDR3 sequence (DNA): TGTGCCAGCAGCGGGACAGCAAATAGCAATCAGCCCCAGCATTTT.

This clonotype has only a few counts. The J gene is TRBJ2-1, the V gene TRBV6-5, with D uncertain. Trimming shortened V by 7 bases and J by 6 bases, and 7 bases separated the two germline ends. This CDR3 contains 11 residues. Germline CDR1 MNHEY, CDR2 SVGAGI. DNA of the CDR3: TGTGCCAGCACTTCAATCAATGAGCAGTTCTTC. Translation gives CASTSINEQFF.

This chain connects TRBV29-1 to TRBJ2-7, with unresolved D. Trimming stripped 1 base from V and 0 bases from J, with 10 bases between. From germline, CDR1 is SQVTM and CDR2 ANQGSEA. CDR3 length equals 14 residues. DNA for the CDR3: TGCAGCGTTGAAGCGCTCGGTCACTCCTACGAGCAGTACTTC. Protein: CSVEALGHSYEQYF.